This T cell receptor beta chain was recorded in a study of T cells after somatic rescue of genetic block. The CDR3 sequence is 13 residues long. From germline, CDR1 is MNHNY and CDR2 SVGAGI (reference sequence). Trimming cost V 2 bases and J 3 bases, with 7 bases left between them. TCRdb's table, derived via immunoSEQ multiplex PCR, lists solely in-frame clones and lacks some. The data hold 55,000 to 70,000 clones, with about nine tenths observed a single time. In this sample, this clone turned up a few times. The sample consisted of peripheral blood mononuclear cells (PBMCs). V gene TRBV6-6 combines with J gene TRBJ1-2; D call uncertain. The clonotype originates from a man aged 40-49 years. CDR3 amino acids: CASSYVKHYGYTF. The CDR3 DNA reads as TGTGCCAGCAGTTACGTGAAACACTATGGCTACACCTTC.